Below are 32 T cell receptor beta chains sequenced from a single sample in a study of OX40 agonist ivuxolimab in advanced cancers. Measured with immunoSEQ multiplex PCR; TCRdb has only the in-frame clones, and not every one. The repertoire holds tens of thousands of clones, with over 85% as singletons. The material was CD4+ or CD8+ T cells sorted from blood, obtained in a trial of the OX40 agonist ivuxolimab. All receptors derive from an adult with an advanced solid tumor such as melanoma, head and neck, liver or kidney cancer.

This clone was found once. Compared with germline, one end of the junction differs, possibly owing to a read error. V is TRBV25-1 and J is TRBJ1-3; a possible D gene is TRBD1 (6 bases). Germline loops: CDR1 MGHDK, CDR2 SYGVNS. The CDR3 covers 14 residues. The CDR3 protein is CATSLGATGNTIYF. The CDR3 DNA sequence: TGTGCCACCAGTTTGGGGGCTACTGGAAACACCATATATTTT. Together with reference TRBV25-1 and TRBJ1-3, the CDR3 gives the full variable domain: EADIYQTPRYLVIGTGKKITLECSQTMGHDKMYWYQQDPGMELHLIHYSYGVNSTEKGDLSSESTVSRIRTEHFPLTLESARPSHTSQYLCATSLGATGNTIYFGEGSWLTVV.

The V call is TRBV6-6, the J call TRBJ2-7; 9 bases match TRBD1. The CDR3 sequence is 15 residues long. V lost 6 bases to trimming and J lost 4 bases; unmatched junction nucleotides: 10. The germline V gene has CDR1 MNHNY and CDR2 SVGAGI (reference sequence). CDR3 region: CASSRPPGQGYEQYF. The CDR3 DNA reads TGTGCCAGCAGCCGCCCCCCGGGACAGGGATACGAGCAGTACTTC.

The rearrangement links TRBV6-5 to TRBJ1-4, with D maybe TRBD1 (5 bases). Germline CDR1 and CDR2: MNHEY and SVGAGI. This CDR3 comprises 15 residues. Deletions cut 2 bases from V and 4 bases from J, with 11 bases between. The CDR3 spells CASSYGATRNEKLFF. The DNA of the CDR3 is TGTGCCAGCAGTTACGGGGCCACCCGTAATGAAAAACTGTTTTTT.

This rearrangement joins TRBV6-5 to TRBJ1-5; TRBD1 is a possible D gene (6 bases). CDR3 length: 15 amino acids. The germline gives CDR1 MNHEY, CDR2 SVGAGI. V was cut by 0 bases and J by 1 base, with 7 bases left in between. CDR3 protein: CASSYSQGSNQPQHF. CDR3 coding DNA: TGTGCCAGCAGTTACTCACAGGGAAGCAATCAGCCCCAGCATTTT.

The chain recombines TRBV4-3 with TRBJ1-6; D not resolved. Trimming left V 1 base short and J 5 bases short, with 6 bases between. The germline V gene has CDR1 LGHNA and CDR2 YSLEER. The CDR3 sequence is 14 residues long. The CDR3 region has the DNA TGCGCCAGCAGCCAAGGGCCGAATAATTCACCCCTCCACTTT. This translates into CASSQGPNNSPLHF.

V gene TRBV28 combines with J gene TRBJ2-3, with 15 bases matching TRBD2. The J segment lost 4 bases and the V segment lost 5 bases, leaving 7 bases of the junction unmatched. CDR3 size: 17 residues. Germline V lookup: CDR1 MDHEN, CDR2 SYDVKM. The CDR3 is CASSPGLAGGPSDTQYF. CDR3 DNA: TGTGCCAGCAGTCCCGGACTAGCGGGAGGGCCCTCAGATACGCAGTATTTT.

CDR3 sequence: CASSQVSWEYGSYEQYF. CDR3 coding DNA: TGCGCCAGCAGCCAAGTCAGCTGGGAATACGGATCCTACGAGCAGTACTTC. The rearrangement links TRBV4-1 to TRBJ2-7, with D hard to call. Germline CDR1 reads MGHRA; CDR2 reads YSYEKL. The CDR3 length is 17 residues. V dropped 1 base and J dropped 1 base, with 17 bases sitting between them.

The gene calls are TRBV6-1 and TRBJ2-7; 10 nucleotides agree with TRBD2. Germline CDR1 is MNHNS and CDR2 is SASEGT. This CDR3 comprises 16 residues. V lost 4 bases and J lost 0; bases outside the gene matches: 6. CDR3 protein: CASSVRLAGASYEQYF. In nucleotides, the CDR3 is TGTGCCAGCAGTGTTCGACTAGCGGGCGCCTCCTACGAGCAGTACTTC.

This clone was seen just once. This chain joins TRBV5-6 and TRBJ2-5; 7 bases match TRBD2. V lost 0 bases, J lost 6 bases, and 5 bases stayed unmatched. The CDR3 consists of 14 residues. Germline CDR1 and CDR2: SGHDT and YYEEEE. The CDR3 DNA follows: TGTGCCAGCAGCTTGGCGGCCGGGAGGAAGACCCAGTACTTC. It translates to CASSLAAGRKTQYF.

CDR3 region: CASSDSSAGGLGNYGYTF. CDR3 DNA: TGTGCCAGCAGTGACTCGTCGGCGGGGGGCCTGGGTAACTATGGCTACACCTTC. The genes are TRBV6-4 and TRBJ1-2; tentatively, D is TRBD1 (6 bases). From germline, CDR1 is MRHNA and CDR2 SNTAGT. Trimming took 0 bases from V and 1 from J, leaving 18 bases between them. The length of the CDR3 is 18 residues.

This sequence joins TRBV14 and TRBJ2-5; D unresolved. The J call may not be correct, given that the DNA end is closer to TRBJ2-7. Per germline, CDR1 SGHDN and CDR2 FVKESK. CDR3 length: 16 residues. The CDR3 here is CASSQVGTRISYEQYF. The CDR3 bases are TGTGCCAGCAGCCAAGTGGGAACTCGCATCTCCTACGAGCAGTACTTC.

V and J are TRBV12-5 and TRBJ2-1; possibly TRBD1 or TRBD2 for D (5 bases each). V was shortened by 4 bases and J by 5 bases, with 15 bases between the two germline ends. The germline CDR1 and CDR2 sequences are LGHNT and FRNRAP. The length of the CDR3 is 15 residues. CDR3 protein: CASGSAPGADNEQFF. The CDR3 DNA sequence: TGTGCTAGTGGTTCCGCCCCCGGGGCGGACAATGAGCAGTTCTTC.

The rearrangement links TRBV28 to TRBJ1-5; possible D gene TRBD1, 6 bases. V lost 4 bases, J lost 5 bases, and 18 bases lay in between. The germline CDR1 and CDR2 sequences are MDHEN and SYDVKM. The CDR3 extends over 16 amino acids. The DNA of the CDR3 is TGTGCCAGCAGTTCACGGGGAGGGGGGGGCGATCAGCCCCAGCATTTT. This sequence encodes CASSSRGGGGDQPQHF. Full variable domain (rest looked up from reference TRBV28 and TRBJ1-5): DVKVTQSSRYLVKRTGEKVFLECVQDMDHENMFWYRQDPGLGLRLIYFSYDVKMKEKGDIPEGYSVSREKKERFSLILESASTNQTSMYLCASSSRGGGGDQPQHFGDGTRLSIL.

V is TRBV7-6 and J is TRBJ2-3, with 10 bases aligning to TRBD2. The CDR3 consists of 14 residues. CDR1 and CDR2 from the germline V gene are SGHVS and FNYEAQ. The J segment lost 5 bases and the V segment lost 3 bases, leaving 2 bases of the junction unmatched. The CDR3 DNA sequence: TGTGCCAGCAGCTTTAGCGGGGGGATAGATACGCAGTATTTT. It encodes CASSFSGGIDTQYF.

The chain joins TRBV5-4 to TRBJ1-1; D is ambiguous. With 0 bases removed from V and 0 bases from J, the gap between germline ends came to 9 bases. CDR3 length: 15 amino acids. CDR1 and CDR2 (germline): SGHNT, YYREEE (reference sequence). The CDR3 region has the DNA TGTGCCAGCAGCTTGGCAGCCAGGATGAACACTGAAGCTTTCTTT. Its protein is CASSLAARMNTEAFF.

The chain combines TRBV25-1 with TRBJ2-2, with 10 bases matching TRBD2. Germline CDR1 is MGHDK and CDR2 is SYGVNS. This CDR3 is 14 amino acids long. The junction had 7 bases not matched to a gene; V was cut back by 9 bases and J by 6 bases. The CDR3 spells CASSGTSEPGELFF. Here the CDR3 DNA reads TGTGCCAGTTCCGGGACTAGCGAACCCGGGGAGCTGTTTTTT.

This chain connects TRBV5-6 to TRBJ1-4; a possible D gene is TRBD1 (6 bases). Germline lookup yields CDR1 SGHDT and CDR2 YYEEEE. This CDR3 region has 13 residues. V was trimmed by 3 bases and J by 7 bases, leaving 10 bases between them. Here the CDR3 DNA reads TGTGCCAGCAGCTGGCAGGGGATTGAAAAACTGTTTTTT. It is translated as CASSWQGIEKLFF.

This clone turned up a few times. The CDR3 DNA is TGTGCCAGCAGCTCCCGGGACAGGGGTTCACCCCTCCACTTT. Protein product: CASSSRDRGSPLHF. The chain links TRBV7-9 to TRBJ1-6; 10 bases are a match to TRBD1. CDR3 length equals 14 residues. Germline CDR1 reads SEHNR; CDR2 reads FQNEAQ (reference sequence). The V segment lost 4 bases and the J segment 9 bases; nucleotides outside the gene matches: 3.

The V and J genes are TRBV7-2 and TRBJ1-1; 7 positions agree with TRBD1. The V gene's germline CDR1 is SGHTA and CDR2 FQGNSA. This CDR3 contains 18 residues. With 2 bases clipped from V and 0 bases from J, the junction kept 12 bases outside the gene matches. CDR3 sequence reads: CASSLRGPDRPVNTEAFF. DNA of the CDR3: TGTGCCAGCAGCTTACGGGGGCCGGACAGGCCCGTGAACACTGAAGCTTTCTTT.

The V and J genes are TRBV7-8 and TRBJ1-2; D gene ambiguous. In germline, CDR1 is SGHVS, CDR2 FQNEAQ. V lost 7 bases and J 2 bases, leaving 17 bases between the germline ends. The CDR3 contains 15 residues. In nucleotides, the CDR3 is TGTGCCAGCACCCTCGACGGGCAGGCCAACTATGGCTACACCTTC. This codes for CASTLDGQANYGYTF.

The V and J genes are TRBV4-1 and TRBJ2-4, with TRBD2 identical over 11 bases. Unmatched junction bases numbered 1, after V lost 1 base and J lost 2 bases. This CDR3 spans 16 amino acids. The germline gives CDR1 MGHRA, CDR2 YSYEKL. Here the CDR3 DNA reads TGCGCCAGCAGCCAAGGACTAGCGGGGCCCAAAAACATTCAGTACTTC. This codes for CASSQGLAGPKNIQYF.

The rearrangement uses TRBV6-5 and TRBJ1-6; the D is unclear. Germline V CDR1 and CDR2: MNHEY, SVGAGI. This CDR3 comprises 14 residues. With 3 bases removed from V and 7 bases from J, the gap between germline ends came to 10 bases. The CDR3 region is CASSYNGWNSPLHF. The CDR3 nucleotides are TGTGCCAGCAGTTATAACGGTTGGAATTCACCCCTCCACTTT.

The chain has TRBV6-5 and TRBJ1-3; TRBD1 might be the D (5 bases). Trimming left V 5 bases short and J 0 bases short, with 8 bases between. The CDR3 sequence is 14 residues long. Germline V CDR1 and CDR2: MNHEY, SVGAGI. CDR3 DNA: TGTGCCAGCAGTCCGGGACTCTCTGGAAACACCATATATTTT. Encoded protein: CASSPGLSGNTIYF.

V is TRBV6-5 and J is TRBJ1-2; D is unclear. V shed 4 bases and J shed 5 bases, with 8 bases lying between them. Germline-derived CDR1 and CDR2 are MNHEY and SVGAGI. CDR3 size: 12 residues. This CDR3 reads CASSSRVYGYTF. CDR3 DNA sequence: TGTGCCAGCAGTTCTCGCGTGTATGGCTACACCTTC.

This chain links TRBV10-1 with TRBJ1-3, with no clear D. Germline-derived CDR1 and CDR2 are WNHNN and SYGVQD (reference sequence). The CDR3 is 12 amino acids. The V and J ends lost 5 bases and 0 bases respectively, with 2 bases between them. CDR3 DNA sequence: TGCGCCAGCAGTACCTCTGGAAACACCATATATTTT. As protein: CASSTSGNTIYF.

The gene calls are TRBV6-5 and TRBJ2-7, with D maybe TRBD2 (5 bases). The CDR3 has 11 residues. V lost 6 bases and J 10 bases, leaving 13 bases between the germline ends. Per germline, CDR1 MNHEY and CDR2 SVGAGI. CDR3 sequence (DNA): TGTGCCAGCAGCACGGCGCGGGTACAGTACTTC. It translates to CASSTARVQYF.

The chain carries TRBV7-6 and TRBJ1-2; 10 nucleotides line up with TRBD1. The CDR3 runs 18 residues. Unmatched junction bases numbered 16, after V lost 5 bases and J lost 4 bases. CDR1 is SGHVS, CDR2 FNYEAQ, per germline. The CDR3: CASSPNPSRDRGGYGYTF. CDR3 in DNA: TGTGCCAGCAGCCCTAACCCTTCTCGGGACAGGGGTGGCTATGGCTACACCTTC.

The V gene is TRBV19, the J gene TRBJ2-1, with 12 bases identical to TRBD2. J gave up 2 bases and V 10 bases, and 3 bases lay outside the gene matches. Germline CDR1 is LNHDA and CDR2 is SQIVND (reference sequence). This CDR3 region has 14 residues. CDR3 sequence (DNA): TGTGCCACCAGGACTAGCGGGACCTACAATGAGCAGTTCTTC. This gives the protein CATRTSGTYNEQFF.

This chain links TRBV27 with TRBJ2-1; D not resolved. The CDR3 contains 16 residues. Germline loops: CDR1 MNHEY, CDR2 SMNVEV (reference sequence). The V end lost 0 bases, the J end lost 0 bases, and 9 bases lay between the germline ends. The CDR3 region has the DNA TGTGCCAGCAGTTTATCGCAGTTGGGCTCCTACAATGAGCAGTTCTTC. This codes for CASSLSQLGSYNEQFF.

This sequence joins TRBV9 and TRBJ2-3, with D perhaps being TRBD1 or TRBD2 (6 bases each). Trimming removed 7 bases from V and 6 bases from J, with 21 bases in between. Germline loops: CDR1 SGDLS, CDR2 YYNGEE. The CDR3 is 15 residues long. CDR3 sequence reads: CASGETERGADTQYF. CDR3 bases: TGTGCCAGCGGGGAGACAGAAAGGGGGGCGGATACGCAGTATTTT.

The chain links TRBV9 to TRBJ2-1; 9 bases agree with TRBD2. CDR1 is SGDLS and CDR2 is YYNGEE in the germline V gene. The V segment lost 7 bases and the J segment 5 bases; nucleotides outside the gene matches: 10. This CDR3 spans 15 amino acids. CDR3: CASSLAGGPHNEQFF. The CDR3 nucleotides read TGTGCCAGCTCCCTGGCGGGAGGGCCTCACAATGAGCAGTTCTTC. Full variable domain (remainder filled in from reference TRBV9 and TRBJ2-1): DSGVTQTPKHLITATGQRVTLRCSPRSGDLSVYWYQQSLDQGLQFLIQYYNGEERAKGNILERFSAQQFPDLHSELNLSSLELGDSALYFCASSLAGGPHNEQFFGPGTRLTVL.

V and J are TRBV27 and TRBJ1-2; perhaps TRBD1 as D (5 bases). V lost 6 bases to trimming and J lost 8 bases, with 13 bases between them. Germline V gene lookup returns CDR1 MNHEY and CDR2 SMNVEV (reference sequence). CDR3 length: 12 amino acids. CDR3 nucleotides: TGTGCCAGCAGAGGGGCCACCAGAGGCTACACCTTC. Translating it yields CASRGATRGYTF.